This T cell receptor (beta chain) was recovered during a study of T cells expressing NK-cell markers. On this clonotype itself: Its specificity is unknown.

Study-wide results and limits: NKG2C+ dominant clonotypes from over five donors made up roughly 1.0-7.0% of CD8+ T cells.

CDR1 and CDR2 (germline): MGHDK, SYGVNS. This CDR3 comprises 19 residues. TCRdb re-called the 5' RACE reads; every CDR3 protein appears as one record, without DNA. Recorded for this sample: about 390,000 distinct CDR3 sequences. V gene TRBV25-1 combines with J gene TRBJ2-1; TCRdb reports TRBD1, a call that lacks DNA to check it against. Sample: blood T cells: a sorted CD56 or NKG2C T cell subset, CD4+ or CD8+ T cells, or bulk PBMC T cells (not recorded which). This TCR was recovered from a woman aged 45-65 years in good health. CDR3 sequence reads: CASSAPRGLSDSTYNEQFF. The full variable domain, its missing parts supplied by reference TRBV25-1 and TRBJ2-1, is EADIYQTPRYLVIGTGKKITLECSQTMGHDKMYWYQQDPGMELHLIHYSYGVNSTEKGDLSSESTVSRIRTEHFPLTLESARPSHTSQYLCASSAPRGLSDSTYNEQFFGPGTRLTVL.